Below, 21 T cell receptor beta chains from the same sample are listed, as sequenced in a study of blood T cell repertoires in COVID-19. Clones were read by immunoSEQ multiplex PCR, and TCRdb kept only the in-frame ones, dropping some. Here the sample spans almost 50,000 clones, more than 65% being singletons. The sequencing sample was made of peripheral blood. These receptors all come from a woman aged 65 to 85 with acute or convalescent COVID-19.

This clone was picked up a small number of times. The V gene is TRBV7-2, the J gene TRBJ1-5; D perhaps matches TRBD1 (5 bases). Germline V gene lookup returns CDR1 SGHTA and CDR2 FQGNSA. The CDR3 consists of 13 residues. The V end was cut by 11 bases, the J end by 7 bases, with 18 bases between. CDR3: CASRGLEGQPQHF. Written as DNA, the CDR3 is TGTGCCTCCCGAGGACTGGAGGGGCAGCCCCAGCATTTT.

This sequence joins TRBV5-1 and TRBJ1-3; D remains unclear. V was pared by 5 bases and J by 1 base, with 7 bases between. Germline CDR1 is SGHRS and CDR2 is YFSETQ. The CDR3 is 13 residues long. The CDR3 DNA follows: TGCGCCAGCAGGGAGGGTTCTGGAAACACCATATATTTT. It encodes CASREGSGNTIYF. Full variable domain (remainder filled in from reference TRBV5-1 and TRBJ1-3): KAGVTQTPRYLIKTRGQQVTLSCSPISGHRSVSWYQQTPGQGLQFLFEYFSETQRNKGNFPGRFSGRQFSNSRSEMNVSTLELGDSALYLCASREGSGNTIYFGEGSWLTVV.

This chain connects TRBV27 to TRBJ1-1, with 7 bases fitting TRBD1. The CDR3 extends over 16 amino acids. Germline V gives CDR1 MNHEY, CDR2 SMNVEV (reference sequence). Trimming removed 1 base from V and 4 bases from J; junction bases left unmatched: 9. CDR3 coding DNA: TGTGCCAGCAGTTTATACTCGACAGGGCGAGGCACTGAAGCTTTCTTT. It codes for CASSLYSTGRGTEAFF.

This chain links TRBV7-6 with TRBJ2-3; 12 nucleotides align to TRBD2. This CDR3 is built from 17 residues. The germline V gene has CDR1 SGHVS and CDR2 FNYEAQ. J lost 1 base, V lost 1 base, and 3 bases had no gene match. CDR3 in DNA: TGTGCCAGCAGCTTAGGGCCTAGCGGGAGGGGCACAGATACGCAGTATTTT. Encoded protein: CASSLGPSGRGTDTQYF.

The rearrangement joins TRBV19 to TRBJ2-1; 8 nucleotides match TRBD1. The J segment lost 5 bases and the V segment lost 3 bases, leaving 6 bases of the junction unmatched. This CDR3 comprises 15 residues. Germline CDR1 reads LNHDA; CDR2 reads SQIVND (reference sequence). Here the CDR3 reads CASSIGTGFNNEQFF. CDR3 DNA: TGTGCCAGTAGTATCGGGACAGGTTTTAACAATGAGCAGTTCTTC.

This clone came up a few times. The chain has TRBV30 and TRBJ2-1, with TRBD2 as a possible D gene (5 bases). Germline-derived CDR1 and CDR2 are GTSNPN and SVGIG (reference sequence). The CDR3 sequence is 17 residues long. The V end was cut by 0 bases, the J end by 0 bases, with 15 bases between. CDR3 nucleotides: TGTGCCTGGAGTGTCTCGGGGATCTACAGCTCCTACAATGAGCAGTTCTTC. This gives the protein CAWSVSGIYSSYNEQFF.

This chain connects TRBV10-3 to TRBJ2-6; tentative D call: TRBD1 (6 bases). CDR3 length equals 14 residues. Trimming removed 7 bases from V and 1 base from J, with 8 bases in between. Germline loops: CDR1 ENHRY, CDR2 SYGVKD. CDR3: CAINDRSGANVLTF. CDR3 coding DNA: TGTGCCATCAACGACAGGTCTGGGGCCAACGTCCTGACTTTC.

V usage is TRBV30 and J usage is TRBJ2-7; possible D gene TRBD2, 6 bases. The CDR3 totals 13 residues. V was clipped by 2 bases and J by 8 bases, with 16 bases between them. Germline V gene data show CDR1 as GTSNPN and CDR2 as SVGIG (reference sequence). DNA for the CDR3: TGTGCCTGGAGTCGCGGGGAGAGTACGAAGCAGTACTTC. This sequence encodes CAWSRGESTKQYF.

This chain joins TRBV4-2 and TRBJ1-1, with D maybe TRBD1 (6 bases). CDR3 length: 15 residues. Trimming shortened V by 7 bases and J by 4 bases, and 19 bases separated the two germline ends. The V gene's germline CDR1 is LGHNA and CDR2 YNFKEQ. The CDR3 coding sequence is TGTGCCAGCACATACACAGGGATTGAGGCCACTGAAGCTTTCTTT. This sequence encodes CASTYTGIEATEAFF.

This chain uses TRBV2 with TRBJ1-2, with 7 positions matching TRBD1. Trimming cost V 3 bases and J 5 bases; bases outside gene matches: 6. The CDR3 sequence is 14 residues long. Germline V gene data show CDR1 as SNHLY and CDR2 as FYNNEI. CDR3 residues: CASSDGQADYGYTF. CDR3 bases: TGTGCCAGCAGTGATGGACAGGCGGATTATGGCTACACCTTC.

The CDR3 spells CASSEPSGGAEEQYF. The CDR3 region has the DNA TGTGCCAGCAGTGAACCGAGCGGGGGGGCCGAGGAGCAGTACTTC. The chain joins TRBV2 to TRBJ2-7, with 10 bases that match TRBD2. This CDR3 region has 15 residues. Germline CDR1 is SNHLY and CDR2 is FYNNEI. The junction had 8 bases not matched to a gene; V was cut back by 2 bases and J by 7 bases.

The rearrangement joins TRBV5-1 to TRBJ2-1; D is unclear. This CDR3 is 13 amino acids long. V was pared by 0 bases and J by 6 bases, with 7 bases between. Germline CDR1 is SGHRS and CDR2 is YFSETQ. The CDR3, as DNA: TGCGCCAGCAGCTTGGCCGGTTTCAATGAGCAGTTCTTC. Residues: CASSLAGFNEQFF.

A single count supports this clone. The genes are TRBV6-1 and TRBJ2-7, with D possibly TRBD2 on 5 matching bases. The CDR3 consists of 13 residues. Germline values: CDR1 MNHNS, CDR2 SASEGT. The V end lost 2 bases, the J end lost 9 bases, and 14 bases lay between the germline ends. CDR3 nucleotide sequence: TGTGCCAGCAGTGAACAGTATGAGGGCTCGCAGTACTTC. It is translated as CASSEQYEGSQYF.

The V gene is TRBV19, the J gene TRBJ2-5; TRBD2 matches 10 bases. The CDR3 has 15 amino acids. V shed 4 bases and J 2 bases; nucleotides not matched to a gene: 4. CDR1 LNHDA and CDR2 SQIVND come from the germline V gene (reference sequence). The CDR3 coding sequence is TGTGCCAGTAGTAGAACTAGCGGGGATCAAGAGACCCAGTACTTC. Its translation: CASSRTSGDQETQYF.

By sample share, this clone is medium-sized (0.01 to 0.1%). Other DNA sequences in this specimen translate into the identical CDR3. The chain combines TRBV19 with TRBJ2-6, with 7 bases aligning to TRBD1. Per the germline V gene, CDR1 is LNHDA and CDR2 is SQIVND (reference sequence). The trim removed 6 bases at V and 0 bases at J, leaving 5 bases unmatched. The CDR3 runs 16 residues. The DNA of the CDR3 is TGTGCCAGTAGCCGGGACAGTAGCTCTGGGGCCAACGTCCTGACTTTC. It yields the protein CASSRDSSSGANVLTF.

The rearrangement uses TRBV27 and TRBJ1-2; weak D call: TRBD1 (5 bases). CDR1 MNHEY and CDR2 SMNVEV come from the germline V gene (reference sequence). The CDR3 spans 14 residues. With 1 base removed from V and 4 bases from J, the gap between germline ends came to 10 bases. The CDR3 loop reads CASSLWGGAYGYTF. The CDR3 DNA is TGTGCCAGCAGTTTATGGGGAGGGGCCTATGGCTACACCTTC.

The chain uses TRBV4-1 and TRBJ1-4; 7 bases are a match to TRBD1. This CDR3 is built from 15 residues. With V trimmed by 0 bases and J by 6 bases, 4 bases remained unmatched. Germline V lookup: CDR1 MGHRA, CDR2 YSYEKL. CDR3 DNA sequence: TGCGCCAGCAGCCAAGACAGGGGGAGCGATGAAAAACTGTTTTTT. Translating gives CASSQDRGSDEKLFF.

The chain carries TRBV10-3 and TRBJ2-1; 10 bases line up with TRBD2. CDR3 length: 15 residues. J was trimmed by 7 bases and V by 2 bases; bases with no gene match: 5. From germline, CDR1 is ENHRY and CDR2 SYGVKD. The CDR3 is CAISEGIAGGNEQFF. The CDR3 nucleotides are TGTGCCATCAGTGAGGGGATAGCGGGGGGTAATGAGCAGTTCTTC.

This clone was counted only a few times. The chain employs TRBV10-3 and TRBJ2-6, with a weak D call TRBD2 (5 bases). Per the germline V gene, CDR1 is ENHRY and CDR2 is SYGVKD. The CDR3 spans 16 residues. With 8 bases removed from V and 4 bases from J, the gap between germline ends came to 18 bases. DNA of the CDR3: TGTGCCATCGGTCGGGGTATTTTAGCGGGGGCCAACGTCCTGACTTTC. Amino acids: CAIGRGILAGANVLTF.

This clone was seen a few times. V usage is TRBV6-2 or TRBV6-3 and J usage is TRBJ1-5; 7 bases map to TRBD1. The V segment lost 5 bases and the J segment 4 bases; nucleotides outside the gene matches: 8. CDR3 size: 15 residues. The germline V gene has CDR1 MNHEY and CDR2 SVGEGT. CDR3 bases: TGTGCCAGCAGTCAGACAGGGCTAGCAAATCAGCCCCAGCATTTT. Amino acid sequence: CASSQTGLANQPQHF.

This clone appeared a single time. The chain is built from TRBV7-9 and TRBJ2-1; 8 bases are a match to TRBD2. The CDR3 is made up of 16 amino acids. V shed 3 bases, J shed 0 bases, and the junction held 4 bases outside the gene matches. CDR1 SEHNR and CDR2 FQNEAQ come from the germline V gene (reference sequence). The CDR3 sequence is CASSFESGSSYNEQFF. In nucleotides, the CDR3 is TGTGCCAGCAGCTTCGAAAGCGGGAGCTCCTACAATGAGCAGTTCTTC.